Below, 2 T cell receptor beta chains from the same sample are listed, as sequenced in a study of cytomegalovirus exposure and HLA in healthy donors. PCR amplification relied on 60 Vbeta primers (plus 13 Jbeta primers). Only in-frame clones appear in the TCRdb table, and some are missing; sequencing was by immunoSEQ multiplex PCR. The data show fewer than 120,000 clones, over 65% seen once. Sequencing was done on a sample of PBMCs. These receptors came from a man aged 30-40 years in good health and CMV-seropositive.

This chain joins TRBV5-6 and TRBJ2-2; no clear D gene. This CDR3 comprises 13 residues. Deletions cut 4 bases from V and 5 bases from J, with 9 bases between. The V gene's germline CDR1 is SGHDT and CDR2 YYEEEE. The CDR3 DNA reads TGTGCCAGCAGCCTAGTTGGGACCGGGGAGCTGTTTTTT. It encodes CASSLVGTGELFF.

V usage is TRBV5-1 and J usage is TRBJ2-5; 7 bases agree with TRBD1. Per the germline V gene, CDR1 is SGHRS and CDR2 is YFSETQ. V gave up 2 bases and J gave up 0 bases; unmatched junction bases: 7. The CDR3 covers 16 residues. CDR3 bases: TGCGCCAGCAGCTTATCGACAGGGCAACACCAAGAGACCCAGTACTTC. This codes for CASSLSTGQHQETQYF.